A single sample gave rise to the 14 T cell receptor beta chains below, sequenced in a study of technical replicates of blood from several donors. Only in-frame clones appear in the TCRdb table, and some are missing; sequencing was by immunoSEQ multiplex PCR. The data hold 80,000 to 100,000 clones, with about 96% observed a single time. The material sequenced was T cells isolated from PBMCs. These receptors all stem from a human donor in good health.

V gene TRBV7-9 combines with J gene TRBJ2-1; D is ambiguous. The CDR3 is made up of 14 amino acids. Germline loops: CDR1 SEHNR, CDR2 FQNEAQ (reference sequence). Trimming removed 7 bases from V and 10 bases from J, with 20 bases in between. The CDR3 spells CASTYYPGVWEQFF. DNA of the CDR3: TGTGCCAGCACTTACTACCCCGGAGTATGGGAGCAGTTCTTC.

The rearrangement joins TRBV11-3 to TRBJ2-7; 11 bases align to TRBD1. V shed 4 bases and J 3 bases; nucleotides not matched to a gene: 8. In germline, CDR1 is SGHNT, CDR2 YENEEA. The CDR3 runs to 16 residues. The CDR3 nucleotides are TGTGCCAGCAGCTCACCCGGGGGGACAGGGGGCTACGAGCAGTACTTC. This translates into CASSSPGGTGGYEQYF.

The rearrangement uses TRBV7-9 and TRBJ1-1; TRBD1 matches 9 bases. After removal of 5 bases from V and 1 base from J, the junction contained 5 bases not matched to a gene. There are 15 residues in the CDR3. Per germline, CDR1 SEHNR and CDR2 FQNEAQ (reference sequence). The CDR3 sequence is CASSPTGGENTEAFF. The CDR3 DNA follows: TGTGCCAGCAGCCCCACAGGGGGCGAGAACACTGAAGCTTTCTTT.

The chain has TRBV2 and TRBJ1-4, with D hard to call. Germline-derived CDR1 and CDR2 are SNHLY and FYNNEI. The CDR3 is 15 residues long. V dropped 6 bases and J dropped 5 bases, with 16 bases sitting between them. In DNA form, the CDR3 reads TGTGCCAGCAGGGGAGGTGTAACGGTCAATGAAAAACTGTTTTTT. Amino acids: CASRGGVTVNEKLFF.

The chain is built from TRBV7-9 and TRBJ1-5, with D unresolved. This CDR3 has 12 amino acids. Trimming removed 5 bases at V and 7 bases at J, with 9 bases between. Germline CDR1 is SEHNR and CDR2 is FQNEAQ (reference sequence). In DNA, the CDR3 is TGTGCCAGCAGCCGGGAAGGGCAGCCCCAGCATTTT. Its translation is CASSREGQPQHF.

This clone was counted a single time. The chain combines TRBV29-1 with TRBJ2-5; no definite D call. CDR1 is SQVTM and CDR2 is ANQGSEA in the germline V gene. CDR3 size: 9 residues. V shed 8 bases and J shed 5 bases, with 6 bases lying between them. The CDR3 loop reads CSPSETQYF. DNA of the CDR3: TGCAGCCCCAGTGAGACCCAGTACTTC.

The genes are TRBV19 and TRBJ2-1, with 7 bases matching TRBD2. Losses at the gene ends were 3 bases for V and 4 bases for J; bases not matched to a gene: 12. Germline V gene lookup returns CDR1 LNHDA and CDR2 SQIVND (reference sequence). The CDR3 extends over 17 amino acids. The CDR3 loop is CASSMEIAGVVYNEQFF. The CDR3 DNA follows: TGTGCCAGTAGTATGGAAATAGCGGGTGTGGTTTACAATGAGCAGTTCTTC.

The V call is TRBV18, the J call TRBJ2-7, with 7 bases fitting TRBD1. V shed 6 bases and J 2 bases; nucleotides not matched to a gene: 7. The CDR3 runs to 14 residues. Per the germline V gene, CDR1 is KGHSH and CDR2 is LQKENI. The CDR3 nucleotides read TGTGCCAGCTCGTACAGGGGCCATACCTACGAGCAGTACTTC. Protein product: CASSYRGHTYEQYF.

This chain links TRBV9 with TRBJ1-2, with D possibly TRBD1 on 6 matching bases. The V and J ends lost 4 bases and 1 base respectively, with 17 bases between them. In germline, CDR1 is SGDLS, CDR2 YYNGEE. The CDR3 runs 16 residues. CDR3 nucleotides: TGTGCCAGCAGCCTCCCTCGGTTAGGGGGTAACTATGGCTACACCTTC. It encodes CASSLPRLGGNYGYTF.

The rearrangement links TRBV7-8 to TRBJ2-1, with 13 bases fitting TRBD2. Losses at the gene ends were 7 bases for V and 0 bases for J; bases not matched to a gene: 6. This CDR3 spans 17 amino acids. Germline V CDR1 and CDR2: SGHVS, FQNEAQ. CDR3 DNA: TGTGCCAGCATACTAGCGGGAGGGCCTAGCTCCTACAATGAGCAGTTCTTC. Protein sequence: CASILAGGPSSYNEQFF. The full variable domain, its missing parts supplied by reference TRBV7-8 and TRBJ2-1, is GAGVSQSPRYKVAKRGQDVALRCDPISGHVSLFWYQQALGQGPEFLTYFQNEAQLDKSGLPSDRFFAERPEGSVSTLKIQRTQQEDSAVYLCASILAGGPSSYNEQFFGPGTRLTVL.

About this clone: In the same sample, other DNA sequences code for this CDR3. CDR3 in DNA: TGTGCCAGCAGCCTTAGTGGGGCTAGCACAGATACGCAGTATTTT. It is translated as CASSLSGASTDTQYF. The V call is TRBV6-5, the J call TRBJ2-3, with a possible D match to TRBD1 (5 bases). Germline CDR1 is MNHEY and CDR2 is SVGAGI. The CDR3 spans 15 residues. V lost 6 bases, J lost 0 bases, and 13 bases lay in between.

This chain joins TRBV28 and TRBJ2-3; 8 bases map to TRBD2. The germline gives CDR1 MDHEN, CDR2 SYDVKM. The trim removed 0 bases at V and 1 base at J, leaving 0 bases unmatched. This CDR3 contains 15 residues. The DNA for the CDR3 is TGTGCCAGCAGTTTATGGACTAGCGGCACAGATACGCAGTATTTT. It specifies CASSLWTSGTDTQYF.

The count of this clone is one. The V gene is TRBV4-1, the J gene TRBJ2-1; 11 bases agree with TRBD2. V was clipped by 2 bases and J by 5 bases; unmatched bases: 5. The CDR3 spans 16 residues. Germline lookup yields CDR1 MGHRA and CDR2 YSYEKL. CDR3 sequence: CASSQPGLAVNNEQFF. CDR3 nucleotides: TGCGCCAGCAGCCAACCGGGACTAGCGGTTAACAATGAGCAGTTCTTC.

This chain connects TRBV10-3 to TRBJ1-1; possibly TRBD1 for D (5 bases). The V gene's germline CDR1 is ENHRY and CDR2 SYGVKD. V lost 8 bases and J lost 11, with 15 bases in between. The CDR3 loop spans 11 amino acids. CDR3 sequence (DNA): TGTGCCATCGGAACAAGGGCAGGGGCTTTCTTT. Its protein product is CAIGTRAGAFF.